The clone carrying this T cell receptor beta chain has just a few counts. Its antigen remains unknown. This specimen comes from a study of identical twins. Study results and caveats: The study based its conclusions on cross-sectional statistical analysis and did not follow the same donors.

TCRdb passed the 5' RACE reads through MiXCR, listing each CDR3 protein once. The data hold 1.5 million or so distinct CDR3 sequences, with 32% observed a single time. The CDR3 loop spans 18 amino acids. CDR1 and CDR2 (germline): SGHAT, FQNNGV. V trimming: 1 base; J trimming: 0 bases; junction bases outside the gene matches: 6. The source of this sequence is a newborn girl in good health. Sequenced input: cord blood. V gene TRBV11-2 combines with J gene TRBJ1-5; 10 nucleotides line up with TRBD1. This CDR3 is CASSLAGQGFYSNQPQHF. The CDR3 region has the DNA TGTGCCAGCAGCTTAGCGGGACAGGGGTTTTATAGCAATCAGCCCCAGCATTTT.